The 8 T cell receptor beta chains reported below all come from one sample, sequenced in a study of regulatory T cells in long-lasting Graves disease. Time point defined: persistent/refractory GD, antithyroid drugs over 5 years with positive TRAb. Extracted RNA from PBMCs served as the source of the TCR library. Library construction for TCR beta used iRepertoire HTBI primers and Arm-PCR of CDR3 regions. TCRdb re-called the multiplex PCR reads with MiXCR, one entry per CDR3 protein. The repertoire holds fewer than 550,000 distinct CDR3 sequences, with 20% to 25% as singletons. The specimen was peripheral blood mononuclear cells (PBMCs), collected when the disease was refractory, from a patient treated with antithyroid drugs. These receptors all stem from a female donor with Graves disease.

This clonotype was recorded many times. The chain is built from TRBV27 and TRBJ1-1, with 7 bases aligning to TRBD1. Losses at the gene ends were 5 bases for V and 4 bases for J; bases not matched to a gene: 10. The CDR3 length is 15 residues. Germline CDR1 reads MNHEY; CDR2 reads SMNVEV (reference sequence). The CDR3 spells CASSRLTGVGTEAFF. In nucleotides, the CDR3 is TGTGCCAGCAGTCGTCTTACAGGGGTTGGCACTGAAGCTTTCTTT.

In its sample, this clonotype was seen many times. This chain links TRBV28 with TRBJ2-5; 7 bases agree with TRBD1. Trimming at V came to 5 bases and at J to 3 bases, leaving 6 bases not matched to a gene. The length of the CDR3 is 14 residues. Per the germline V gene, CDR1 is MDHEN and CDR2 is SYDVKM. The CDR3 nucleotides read TGTGCCAGCAGTGGAACAGGGGTGGAAGAGACCCAGTACTTC. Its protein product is CASSGTGVEETQYF.

The CDR3 coding sequence is TGTGCCAGCAGCCCTAGTGGGACGGCAACTAATGAAAAACTGTTTTTT. As protein: CASSPSGTATNEKLFF. The chain joins TRBV7-9 to TRBJ1-4; D possibly corresponds to TRBD1 (5 bases). Germline V gene lookup returns CDR1 SEHNR and CDR2 FQNEAQ (reference sequence). The V and J ends lost 5 bases and 0 bases respectively, with 13 bases between them. This CDR3 has 16 residues. Looking up the rest from reference TRBV7-9 and TRBJ1-4 gives the full variable domain: DTGVSQNPRHKITKRGQNVTFRCDPISEHNRLYWYRQTLGQGPEFLTYFQNEAQLEKSRLLSDRFSAERPKGSFSTLEIQRTEQGDSAMYLCASSPSGTATNEKLFFGSGTQLSVL.

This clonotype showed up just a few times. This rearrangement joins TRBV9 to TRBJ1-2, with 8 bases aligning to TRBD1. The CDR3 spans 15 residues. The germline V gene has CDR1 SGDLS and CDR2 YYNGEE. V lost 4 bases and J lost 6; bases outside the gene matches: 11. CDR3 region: CASSTQGAGAHGYTF. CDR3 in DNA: TGTGCCAGCAGCACCCAGGGGGCTGGGGCGCATGGCTACACCTTC.

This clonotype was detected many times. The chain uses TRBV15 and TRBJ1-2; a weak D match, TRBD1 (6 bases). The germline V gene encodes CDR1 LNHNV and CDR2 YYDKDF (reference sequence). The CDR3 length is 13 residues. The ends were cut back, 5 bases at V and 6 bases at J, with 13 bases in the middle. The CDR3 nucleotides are TGTGCCACCAGCTCGAAGGGGGGGAATGGCTACACCTTC. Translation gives CATSSKGGNGYTF.

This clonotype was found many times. The CDR3 nucleotides read TGCAGCGTTGCTGACAGCCCAGGGGAGACCCAGTACTTC. Translated, it gives CSVADSPGETQYF. This rearrangement joins TRBV29-1 to TRBJ2-5; tentative D call: TRBD1 (5 bases). V lost 4 bases and J 5 bases, leaving 14 bases between the germline ends. The CDR3 contains 13 residues. Germline V lookup: CDR1 SQVTM, CDR2 ANQGSEA. Supplemented by reference TRBV29-1 and TRBJ2-5, the full variable domain reads SAVISQKPSRDICQRGTSLTIQCQVDSQVTMMFWYRQQPGQSLTLIATANQGSEATYESGFVIDKFPISRPNLTFSTLTVSNMSPEDSSIYLCSVADSPGETQYFGPGTRLLVL.

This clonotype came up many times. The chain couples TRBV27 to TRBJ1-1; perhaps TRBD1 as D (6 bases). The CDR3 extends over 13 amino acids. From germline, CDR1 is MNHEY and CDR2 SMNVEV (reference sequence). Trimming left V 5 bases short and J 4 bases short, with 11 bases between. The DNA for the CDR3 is TGTGCCAGCAGTCTTTACAGGGCCACTGAAGCTTTCTTT. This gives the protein CASSLYRATEAFF.

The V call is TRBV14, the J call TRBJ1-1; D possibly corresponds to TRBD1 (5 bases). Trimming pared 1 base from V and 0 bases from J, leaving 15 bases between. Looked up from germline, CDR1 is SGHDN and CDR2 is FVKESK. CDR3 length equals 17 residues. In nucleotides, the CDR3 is TGTGCCAGCAGCCAAGGGATATTATGGGGCCTGAACACTGAAGCTTTCTTT. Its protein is CASSQGILWGLNTEAFF.